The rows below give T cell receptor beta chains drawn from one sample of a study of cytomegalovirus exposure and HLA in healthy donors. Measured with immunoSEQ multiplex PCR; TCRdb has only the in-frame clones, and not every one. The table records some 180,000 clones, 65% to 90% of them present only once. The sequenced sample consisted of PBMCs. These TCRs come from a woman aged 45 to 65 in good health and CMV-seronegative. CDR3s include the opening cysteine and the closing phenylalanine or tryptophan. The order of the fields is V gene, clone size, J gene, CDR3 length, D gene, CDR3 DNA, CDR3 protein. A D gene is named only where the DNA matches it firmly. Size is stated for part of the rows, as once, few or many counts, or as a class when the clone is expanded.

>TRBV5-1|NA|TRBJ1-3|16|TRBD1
TGCGCCAGCAGCGGAGGACAGGGGGCGCCCGGAAACACCATATATTTT
CASSGGQGAPGNTIYF
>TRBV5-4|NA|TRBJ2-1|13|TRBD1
TGTGCCAGCAGCACCATACAGGGGACTGAGCAGTTCTTC
CASSTIQGTEQFF
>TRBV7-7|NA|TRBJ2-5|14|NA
TGTGCCAGCAGCTTAGGACTGTCGGGGGAGACCCAGTACTTC
CASSLGLSGETQYF
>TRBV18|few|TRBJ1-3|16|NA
TGTGCCAGCTCACCTCTAGAGGGAAGCTCTGGAAACACCATATATTTT
CASSPLEGSSGNTIYF
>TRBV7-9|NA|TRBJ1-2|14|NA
TGTGCCAGCACCTCCCCTTGGGGCACAAATGGCTACACCTTC
CASTSPWGTNGYTF
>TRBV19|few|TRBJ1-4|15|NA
TGTGCCAGTGGGATCTTAGGGGCAACTAATGAAAAACTGTTTTTT
CASGILGATNEKLFF
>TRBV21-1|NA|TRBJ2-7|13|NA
TGTGCCAGCAGTGATCAGGGGCGGGACGAGCAGTACTTC
CASSDQGRDEQYF
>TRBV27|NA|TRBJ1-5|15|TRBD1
TGTGCCAGCAGTCCCGACAGGGGTCCCCTTGGGGCCCAGCATTTT
CASSPDRGPLGAQHF
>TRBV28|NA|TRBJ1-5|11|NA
TGTGCCAGCAGTGCCCGGGTAAGCCAGCATTTT
CASSARVSQHF
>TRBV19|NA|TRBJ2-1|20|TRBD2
TGTGCCAGTAGTATAGATCCGGGCGGGTCTAGCGGGAGACGCTACAATGAGCAGTTCTTC
CASSIDPGGSSGRRYNEQFF
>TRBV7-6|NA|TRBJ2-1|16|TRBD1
TGTGCCAGCAGCTTAAGGGGACAGGGGGTAAATAATGAGCAGTTCTTC
CASSLRGQGVNNEQFF
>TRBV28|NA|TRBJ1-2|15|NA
TGTGCCAGCAGTTTAGGGGGGTCTGGGAAAAATGGCTACACCTTC
CASSLGGSGKNGYTF
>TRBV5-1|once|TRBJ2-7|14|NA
TGCGCCAGCAGCGATCCGTCTCGGTCCTACGAGCAGTACTTC
CASSDPSRSYEQYF